Sequencing of this TCR beta chain was carried out in a study of T cells in Graves' hyperthyroidism and ophthalmopathy. Overall study findings and caveats: Ophthalmopathy and stable hyperthyroidism were separated by a 13 V-J model. Appearing also in blood were most of the thyroid clonotypes expanded above 0.001.

Graves' hyperthyroidism was deemed stable given no ophthalmopathy progression within 18 months. In making diagnoses, clinical symptoms, serum thyroxine and TRAb, thyroid ultrasound and orbital computed tomography were all used. J lost 1 base, V lost 10 bases, and 14 bases had no gene match. The V gene's germline CDR1 is ENHRY and CDR2 SYGVKD. The CDR3 has 16 amino acids. As for this clonotype: Its antigen is not known.

From RNA transcripts, TCR beta CDR3 regions were amplified. TCR CDR3 underwent first-round RT-PCR with the HTBI primer set. TCRdb reanalysed the multiplex PCR reads using MiXCR and keeps one entry per CDR3 protein. The sample yields some 600,000 distinct CDR3 sequences, 40% to 55% seen once. The rearrangement joins TRBV10-3 to TRBJ2-7, with TRBD1 identical over 9 bases. This TCR was recovered from a woman under 30 with Graves' hyperthyroidism. Sequenced input: peripheral blood or thyroid tissue (not recorded which). The CDR3 nucleotides are TGTGCCAGCAGCTCCGGGACAGGGCTTTCATCCTACGAGCAGTACTTC. The encoded protein is CASSSGTGLSSYEQYF.